These 24 T cell receptor beta chains originate from one sample sequenced in a study of cytomegalovirus exposure and HLA in healthy donors. Some clones are missing from TCRdb's copy, which holds only in-frame ones; the method was immunoSEQ multiplex PCR. This sample has around 300,000 clones, with just over 85% found just once. Sequencing input: PBMCs. The receptors derive from a woman younger than 30 in good health and CMV-seronegative.

The chain couples TRBV5-1 to TRBJ2-7; the D gene is possibly TRBD1 (6 bases). This CDR3 has 13 residues. Trimming shortened V by 4 bases and J by 0 bases, and 8 bases separated the two germline ends. Germline assignment: CDR1 SGHRS and CDR2 YFSETQ. This CDR3 reads CASSRDTSYEQYF. The CDR3 nucleotides read TGCGCCAGCAGCCGGGACACCTCCTACGAGCAGTACTTC. Combining the CDR3 with reference TRBV5-1 and TRBJ2-7 gives the whole variable domain KAGVTQTPRYLIKTRGQQVTLSCSPISGHRSVSWYQQTPGQGLQFLFEYFSETQRNKGNFPGRFSGRQFSNSRSEMNVSTLELGDSALYLCASSRDTSYEQYFGPGTRLTVT.

This chain uses TRBV30 with TRBJ2-1; 8 nucleotides agree with TRBD2. CDR3 length: 17 amino acids. Germline-derived CDR1 and CDR2 are GTSNPN and SVGIG (reference sequence). V was pared by 3 bases and J by 0 bases, with 10 bases of the junction left unmatched. The CDR3 here is CAWSPLAAYSSYNEQFF. The CDR3, as DNA: TGTGCCTGGAGCCCACTAGCGGCCTACAGCTCCTACAATGAGCAGTTCTTC.

The chain employs TRBV7-8 and TRBJ1-2; D not certain. Germline V gives CDR1 SGHVS, CDR2 FQNEAQ. CDR3 length: 15 residues. Trimming cost V 1 base and J 0 bases, with 9 bases left between them. CDR3: CASSLVAQANYGYTF. The DNA for the CDR3 is TGTGCCAGCAGCTTAGTGGCACAAGCTAACTATGGCTACACCTTC.

This clone was seen once. The gene calls are TRBV6-6 and TRBJ1-6; 7 bases align to TRBD1. This CDR3 has 16 residues. CDR1 and CDR2 (germline): MNHNY, SVGAGI (reference sequence). V was clipped by 7 bases and J by 13 bases; unmatched bases: 19. The CDR3 is CASTALPGQLYYPLHF. CDR3 DNA: TGTGCCAGCACTGCACTCCCGGGACAGCTCTATTACCCCCTCCACTTT.

The chain couples TRBV6-6 to TRBJ2-1; maybe TRBD2 (5 bases). Trimming pared 1 base from V and 6 bases from J, leaving 10 bases between. Looked up from germline, CDR1 is MNHNY and CDR2 is SVGAGI (reference sequence). This CDR3 contains 14 residues. The chain's CDR3 is CASSYFGMANEQFF. CDR3 sequence (DNA): TGTGCCAGCAGTTACTTCGGGATGGCCAATGAGCAGTTCTTC.

V usage is TRBV7-9 and J usage is TRBJ1-2; 10 bases align to TRBD1. This CDR3 is built from 16 residues. V was pared by 3 bases and J by 1 base, with 5 bases of the junction left unmatched. Germline V CDR1 and CDR2: SEHNR, FQNEAQ (reference sequence). The CDR3 sequence: CASSFAGTGVNYGYTF. CDR3 nucleotide sequence: TGTGCCAGCAGCTTTGCCGGGACAGGGGTTAACTATGGCTACACCTTC.

The rearrangement joins TRBV30 to TRBJ1-5, with unresolved D. Trimming took 1 base from V and 3 from J, leaving 7 bases between them. The CDR3 length is 13 residues. Germline V gene lookup returns CDR1 GTSNPN and CDR2 SVGIG (reference sequence). The CDR3 DNA reads TGTGCCTGGAGTGACAGTTACAATCAGCCCCAGCATTTT. It yields the protein CAWSDSYNQPQHF. The entire variable domain, with the rest obtained from reference TRBV30 and TRBJ1-5, is as follows: SQTIHQWPATLVQPVGSPLSLECTVEGTSNPNLYWYRQAAGRGLQLLFYSVGIGQISSEVPQNLSASRPQDRQFILSSKKLLLSDSGFYLCAWSDSYNQPQHFGDGTRLSIL.

This clone is a singleton in its sample. V and J are TRBV19 and TRBJ1-4; D remains ambiguous. This CDR3 spans 15 amino acids. V gave up 0 bases and J gave up 0 bases, with 5 bases separating them. Germline CDR1 reads LNHDA; CDR2 reads SQIVND (reference sequence). CDR3 amino acids: CASSIEAATNEKLFF. Here the CDR3 DNA reads TGTGCCAGTAGTATAGAGGCCGCAACTAATGAAAAACTGTTTTTT.

The chain combines TRBV6-1 with TRBJ1-2; 7 bases map to TRBD1. Germline CDR1 reads MNHNS; CDR2 reads SASEGT. The CDR3 extends over 15 amino acids. V trimming: 10 bases; J trimming: 5 bases; junction bases outside the gene matches: 16. The CDR3 is CATLLGTVLWYGYTF. The DNA for the CDR3 is TGTGCCACCCTGCTAGGGACAGTTCTTTGGTATGGCTACACCTTC.

V is TRBV27 and J is TRBJ1-1; 9 nucleotides agree with TRBD1. The V gene end was trimmed by 6 bases and the J gene end by 4 bases; junction bases not matched to a gene: 6. Germline CDR1 reads MNHEY; CDR2 reads SMNVEV (reference sequence). This CDR3 contains 14 residues. CDR3 in amino acids: CASSLQGAITEAFF. CDR3 DNA: TGTGCCAGCAGCCTACAGGGGGCTATCACTGAAGCTTTCTTT.

The CDR3 loop reads CASTIQQGANQPQHF. The CDR3 bases are TGTGCCAGCACTATTCAACAGGGGGCGAATCAGCCCCAGCATTTT. The chain links TRBV28 to TRBJ1-5; 9 bases align to TRBD1. The trim removed 7 bases at V and 4 bases at J, leaving 8 bases unmatched. This CDR3 has 15 amino acids. Germline V gives CDR1 MDHEN, CDR2 SYDVKM.

The chain links TRBV5-1 to TRBJ2-7; D gene unclear. The V end was cut by 4 bases, the J end by 2 bases, with 22 bases between. Germline-derived CDR1 and CDR2 are SGHRS and YFSETQ. The CDR3 covers 17 residues. In DNA form, the CDR3 reads TGCGCCAGCAGCCCCCTTCCTGACACTCCTTCCACCTACGAGCAGTACTTC. The encoded protein is CASSPLPDTPSTYEQYF.

The V call is TRBV11-2, the J call TRBJ1-1, with 7 bases matching TRBD1. Germline CDR1 reads SGHAT; CDR2 reads FQNNGV. The CDR3 totals 13 residues. Trimming removed 5 bases from V and 3 bases from J; junction bases left unmatched: 3. The CDR3 DNA reads TGTGCCAGCAGCCCTGACAGGGACACTGAAGCTTTCTTT. Translating it yields CASSPDRDTEAFF.

The rearrangement links TRBV30 to TRBJ2-3, with 8 bases aligning to TRBD1. Losses at the gene ends were 4 bases for V and 0 bases for J; bases not matched to a gene: 6. CDR3 length: 15 amino acids. Germline CDR1 is GTSNPN and CDR2 is SVGIG (reference sequence). DNA of the CDR3: TGTGCCTGGACAGGGGGCTACGTGAGCACAGATACGCAGTATTTT. Its translation is CAWTGGYVSTDTQYF.

The chain couples TRBV5-6 to TRBJ2-7, with 7 nucleotides matching TRBD1. Germline V gives CDR1 SGHDT, CDR2 YYEEEE. Trimming took 2 bases from V and 5 from J; bases not matched to a gene: 10. CDR3 size: 15 residues. The CDR3: CASSLMTGKRDEQYF. In DNA, the CDR3 is TGTGCCAGCAGCTTAATGACAGGGAAGAGGGACGAGCAGTACTTC.

V is TRBV19 and J is TRBJ1-5, with 8 positions matching TRBD1. Trimming at V came to 5 bases and at J to 10 bases, leaving 13 bases not matched to a gene. From germline, CDR1 is LNHDA and CDR2 SQIVND (reference sequence). This CDR3 is built from 15 residues. CDR3 bases: TGTGCCAGTAGTTCGGGCCTCAGGGGGCGGTTACCCCAGCATTTT. This codes for CASSSGLRGRLPQHF.

The chain uses TRBV7-2 and TRBJ2-1; possible D gene TRBD2, 5 bases. Germline V gene sequence: CDR1 SGHTA, CDR2 FQGNSA. This CDR3 has 12 amino acids. With 4 bases removed from V and 6 bases from J, the gap between germline ends came to 7 bases. The CDR3 DNA reads as TGTGCCAGCAGCTATCGGGGCAATGAGCAGTTCTTC. Protein: CASSYRGNEQFF.

The chain joins TRBV9 to TRBJ1-3; 10 nucleotides align to TRBD1. Germline trimming cut 0 bases from V and 2 bases from J; bases unmatched to any gene: 8. From germline, CDR1 is SGDLS and CDR2 YYNGEE. This CDR3 has 18 amino acids. DNA of the CDR3: TGTGCCAGCAGCGTAGATATTGGACAGGGGGTAGCTGGAAACACCATATATTTT. This codes for CASSVDIGQGVAGNTIYF.

The chain recombines TRBV27 with TRBJ2-2; no reliable D call. In germline, CDR1 is MNHEY, CDR2 SMNVEV (reference sequence). V lost 6 bases and J 2 bases, leaving 4 bases between the germline ends. The CDR3 consists of 12 residues. This CDR3 is CASSSNTGELFF. Written as DNA, the CDR3 is TGTGCCAGCAGCTCCAACACCGGGGAGCTGTTTTTT.

The V call is TRBV6-4, the J call TRBJ1-1; D is possibly TRBD1 (6 bases). The V gene's germline CDR1 is MRHNA and CDR2 SNTAGT. V was clipped by 9 bases and J by 6 bases, with 14 bases between them. The CDR3 runs to 12 residues. The CDR3 sequence is CARNRERAEAFF. As DNA, the CDR3 is TGTGCCAGGAACAGGGAAAGGGCTGAAGCTTTCTTT.

This sequence joins TRBV30 and TRBJ2-1; weak D call: TRBD1 (7 bases). This CDR3 region has 13 residues. The germline gives CDR1 GTSNPN, CDR2 SVGIG (reference sequence). The ends were cut back, 5 bases at V and 3 bases at J, with 11 bases in the middle. The CDR3 sequence: CAWSRDSYNEQFF. The CDR3 DNA reads TGTGCCTGGTCGCGGGACAGCTACAATGAGCAGTTCTTC.

The chain uses TRBV5-1 and TRBJ2-6, with a tentative D call TRBD1 (6 bases). Trimming removed 2 bases from V and 1 base from J, with 19 bases in between. The germline V gene has CDR1 SGHRS and CDR2 YFSETQ. CDR3 size: 19 residues. CDR3 nucleotide sequence: TGCGCCAGCAGCTTCGCCCTGGACAGCTTCACATCTGGGGCCAACGTCCTGACTTTC. Translated, it gives CASSFALDSFTSGANVLTF. The full variable domain, with the rest looked up from reference TRBV5-1 and TRBJ2-6, is KAGVTQTPRYLIKTRGQQVTLSCSPISGHRSVSWYQQTPGQGLQFLFEYFSETQRNKGNFPGRFSGRQFSNSRSEMNVSTLELGDSALYLCASSFALDSFTSGANVLTFGAGSRLTVL.

The chain is built from TRBV6-5 and TRBJ2-5, with D tentatively TRBD1 (6 bases). CDR1 is MNHEY and CDR2 is SVGAGI in the germline V gene. This CDR3 is built from 14 residues. Trimming cost V 5 bases and J 0 bases, with 10 bases left between them. This chain's CDR3 is CASSGTPYQETQYF. The DNA for the CDR3 is TGTGCCAGCAGTGGGACACCGTACCAAGAGACCCAGTACTTC.

The chain is built from TRBV9 and TRBJ2-3; no firm D call. The CDR3 covers 13 residues. With 3 bases removed from V and 0 bases from J, the gap between germline ends came to 5 bases. Germline loops: CDR1 SGDLS, CDR2 YYNGEE. In nucleotides, the CDR3 is TGTGCCAGCAGCGCCTTTAGCACAGATACGCAGTATTTT. It specifies CASSAFSTDTQYF.